The 18 T cell receptor beta chains listed next were all sequenced from one sample in a study of blood T cell repertoires in COVID-19. The method was immunoSEQ multiplex PCR; TCRdb's version includes in-frame clones alone and lacks a portion of them. The sample yields tens of thousands of clones, 75% to 90% seen once. Sequences were obtained from peripheral blood. The receptors originated from a man aged 60-69 years with COVID-19, enrolled during active disease.

This clone was found once. This chain uses TRBV5-1 with TRBJ2-7, with TRBD1 matching over 7 bases. In germline, CDR1 is SGHRS, CDR2 YFSETQ. Unmatched junction bases numbered 5, after V lost 2 bases and J lost 3 bases. There are 14 residues in the CDR3. CDR3 DNA: TGCGCCAGCAGCTTTGGGACAGTGAACTACGAGCAGTACTTC. It is translated as CASSFGTVNYEQYF.

The table lists this clone with a few counts. The V gene is TRBV3-1 (or the pseudogene TRBV3-2), the J gene TRBJ1-6; 10 positions agree with TRBD1. The germline gives CDR1 LGHDT, CDR2 YNNKEL (reference sequence). CDR3 length: 16 residues. V was pared by 4 bases and J by 10 bases, with 10 bases of the junction left unmatched. CDR3 nucleotide sequence: TGTGCCAGCAGCCCTAATCGGGACAGGGGAGGCTCACCCCTCCACTTT. Translating it yields CASSPNRDRGGSPLHF.

The J gene is TRBJ2-5, the V gene TRBV5-1, with 11 bases aligning to TRBD2. Germline V lookup: CDR1 SGHRS, CDR2 YFSETQ. V lost 4 bases, J lost 4 bases, and 9 bases stayed unmatched. CDR3 length equals 16 residues. The CDR3 loop is CASSPRATSGGETQYF. The CDR3 nucleotides read TGCGCCAGCAGCCCAAGGGCCACTAGCGGGGGAGAGACCCAGTACTTC.

This clone was seen only a few times. The chain has TRBV5-4 and TRBJ2-5; 15 bases line up with TRBD2. The CDR3 consists of 18 residues. The V segment lost 0 bases and the J segment 4 bases; nucleotides outside the gene matches: 7. Per the germline V gene, CDR1 is SGHNT and CDR2 is YYREEE (reference sequence). The CDR3 sequence: CASSLASSGLAGGETQYF. The CDR3, as DNA: TGTGCCAGCAGCTTGGCAAGTTCGGGACTAGCGGGAGGAGAGACCCAGTACTTC.

A note on this clone: An end of the junction differs from the germline gene, which may be a read error. This sequence joins TRBV7-9 and TRBJ2-3, with D perhaps TRBD1 or TRBD2 (5 bases each). CDR1 is SEHNR and CDR2 is FQNEAQ in the germline V gene (reference sequence). The length of the CDR3 is 15 residues. The chain's CDR3 is CASTLGAGGTDTQYF. CDR3 DNA: TGTGCCAGCACCTTAGGGGCGGGTGGCACAGATACGCAGTATTTT.

This chain connects TRBV19 to TRBJ1-5, with 9 nucleotides matching TRBD1. Germline CDR1 is LNHDA and CDR2 is SQIVND (reference sequence). Unmatched junction bases numbered 7, after V lost 6 bases and J lost 4 bases. CDR3 length equals 15 residues. The CDR3, as DNA: TGTGCCAGTAGCGAACAGGGGGCACAGAATCAGCCCCAGCATTTT. This encodes CASSEQGAQNQPQHF.

The gene calls are TRBV10-3 and TRBJ1-5, with D possibly being TRBD1 (6 bases). Trimming stripped 0 bases from V and 0 bases from J, with 15 bases between. CDR3 length: 18 amino acids. CDR1 is ENHRY and CDR2 is SYGVKD in the germline V gene. The CDR3 is CAISESERGPYSNQPQHF. Here the CDR3 DNA reads TGTGCCATCAGTGAGTCAGAGCGGGGGCCATATAGCAATCAGCCCCAGCATTTT.

This clone occurred a few times. The chain has TRBV19 and TRBJ2-5, with D perhaps matching TRBD1 (6 bases). V was cut by 1 base and J by 2 bases, with 8 bases left in between. Germline assignment: CDR1 LNHDA and CDR2 SQIVND (reference sequence). This CDR3 is built from 14 residues. The CDR3 loop reads CASSIVGGQETQYF. The CDR3 DNA reads as TGTGCCAGTAGTATAGTAGGGGGACAAGAGACCCAGTACTTC.

The chain employs TRBV27 and TRBJ2-1; possible D gene TRBD2, 6 bases. V was pared by 2 bases and J by 7 bases, with 6 bases between. From germline, CDR1 is MNHEY and CDR2 SMNVEV (reference sequence). This CDR3 spans 12 amino acids. In DNA form, the CDR3 reads TGTGCCAGCAGTTTAGGGGGGAATGAGCAGTTCTTC. This sequence encodes CASSLGGNEQFF.

This clone was recorded only once. This chain connects TRBV5-1 to TRBJ1-1, with 7 bases fitting TRBD1. CDR1 SGHRS and CDR2 YFSETQ come from the germline V gene. Trimming cost V 5 bases and J 1 base; bases outside gene matches: 5. CDR3 length: 14 residues. In nucleotides, the CDR3 is TGCGCCAGCAGGACCGGGACAGAGAACACTGAAGCTTTCTTT. It specifies CASRTGTENTEAFF.

This clone appeared a few times. The rearrangement links TRBV19 to TRBJ2-7, with 8 positions matching TRBD1. CDR1 is LNHDA, CDR2 SQIVND, per germline (reference sequence). After removal of 5 bases from V and 2 bases from J, the junction contained 11 bases not matched to a gene. This CDR3 contains 16 residues. The CDR3 DNA reads as TGTGCCAGTAGTGGTTCAGACAGGGGTCTTCCCTACGAGCAGTACTTC. Translating gives CASSGSDRGLPYEQYF. Supplemented by reference TRBV19 and TRBJ2-7, the full variable domain reads DGGITQSPKYLFRKEGQNVTLSCEQNLNHDAMYWYRQDPGQGLRLIYYSQIVNDFQKGDIAEGYSVSREKKESFPLTVTSAQKNPTAFYLCASSGSDRGLPYEQYFGPGTRLTVT.

The rearrangement links TRBV7-6 to TRBJ2-2, with TRBD2 as a possible D gene (6 bases). Trimming took off 4 bases at V and 6 bases at J, with 12 bases between the two ends. Germline CDR1 is SGHVS and CDR2 is FNYEAQ. This CDR3 has 14 residues. In DNA, the CDR3 is TGTGCCAGCAGCTCGCGGGACCGGGCCGGGGAGCTGTTTTTT. Its protein product is CASSSRDRAGELFF.

This clone was seen just once. The J gene is TRBJ2-1, the V gene TRBV3-1 (or the pseudogene TRBV3-2); tentative D call: TRBD2 (6 bases). Looked up from germline, CDR1 is LGHDT and CDR2 is YNNKEL (reference sequence). With 1 base removed from V and 3 bases from J, the gap between germline ends came to 13 bases. There are 16 residues in the CDR3. CDR3 protein: CASSQVYGGNYNEQFF. The CDR3 DNA reads TGTGCCAGCAGCCAAGTGTATGGCGGGAACTACAATGAGCAGTTCTTC.

This clone has a single count. The chain links TRBV30 to TRBJ2-3; D possibly corresponds to TRBD2 (7 bases). CDR3 size: 13 residues. Trimming removed 4 bases from V and 2 bases from J, with 10 bases in between. Germline assignment: CDR1 GTSNPN and CDR2 SVGIG (reference sequence). The CDR3 DNA follows: TGTGCCTGGAAAGGGGGGGACACAGATACGCAGTATTTT. Residues: CAWKGGDTDTQYF.

The J gene is TRBJ2-5, the V gene TRBV5-6; D is perhaps TRBD2 (6 bases). V was clipped by 6 bases and J by 3 bases, with 24 bases between them. Germline CDR1 and CDR2: SGHDT and YYEEEE. The CDR3 length is 17 residues. This chain's CDR3 is CASNPVGGSEDEETQYF. The DNA of the CDR3 is TGTGCCAGCAACCCGGTGGGGGGTTCGGAAGACGAAGAGACCCAGTACTTC.

This clone appeared once. The rearrangement joins TRBV9 to TRBJ2-7, with 7 bases matching TRBD2. CDR3 length equals 15 residues. Germline CDR1 and CDR2: SGDLS and YYNGEE. Losses at the gene ends were 0 bases for V and 3 bases for J; bases not matched to a gene: 6. This CDR3 is CASSVEGGSSYEQYF. The CDR3 DNA reads TGTGCCAGCAGCGTAGAGGGCGGGAGCAGCTACGAGCAGTACTTC.

The chain combines TRBV10-2 with TRBJ1-1; maybe TRBD1 (6 bases). The CDR3 totals 13 residues. Germline-derived CDR1 and CDR2 are WSHSY and SAAADI. With 11 bases removed from V and 4 bases from J, the gap between germline ends came to 17 bases. This chain's CDR3 is CAAGEGGLTEAFF. CDR3 nucleotides: TGCGCCGCTGGGGAGGGGGGTCTCACTGAAGCTTTCTTT.

This clone was seen a few times. This rearrangement joins TRBV21-1 to TRBJ2-2; the table's TRBD2 call for D was not verified on the DNA. TRBV21-1 represents a pseudogene. The CDR3 spans 15 residues. The CDR3 nucleotides read TGTGCCAGCAGCCAGACTAGACCGAACACCGGGGAGCTGTTTTTT. Protein sequence: CASSQTRPNTGELFF.